Listed here is a single T cell receptor beta chain. Authors' methods: Amplification of reference gene primers was used by the study to estimate nucleated cell counts. Method: immunoSEQ multiplex PCR; TCRdb's copy keeps in-frame clones and lacks some. The V and J calls and clone size were taken over from that table, and D and trimming were inferred from the DNA. The profile shows about 51,000 clones, less than 90% of them singletons. The CDR3 sequence is 12 residues long. Germline lookup yields CDR1 MNHEY and CDR2 SVGEGT. With 2 bases removed from V and 8 bases from J, the gap between germline ends came to 9 bases. This record belongs to a study of blood T cell repertoires in COVID-19. Study-wide background: COVID-19 samples, acute and convalescent, were from the United States, Italy and Spain. PBMCs, B-cell-depleted T cells, or T cells were the source of the cDNA or gDNA that made up the material.

V gene TRBV6-2 or TRBV6-3 combines with J gene TRBJ1-1; tentatively, D is TRBD1 (6 bases). Sequenced input: peripheral blood. This clonotype was obtained from a man aged 55 to 69 with acute or convalescent COVID-19. CDR3 amino acids: CASSYPGQEAFF. The CDR3 nucleotides are TGTGCCAGCAGTTACCCAGGACAGGAAGCTTTCTTT.